This TCR beta chain was found in a study of persistence of HIV-infected CD4 T cells (dated by TCRdb to 2019 to 2021). About the investigation overall: The study isolated CMV- and HIV-1 Gag-responding CD4+ T cells from ART-treated individuals to examine antigen-driven clonal expansion of HIV-1-infected cells. The median time the participants had spent on suppressive ART was eight to nine years. Cross-participant TCR cluster analysis included 8 or 9 participants for CMV and 6 or 7 participants for Gag. Apart from two participants who underwent leukapheresis at a single time point, peripheral blood samples of up to roughly 200 mL were collected from participants at multiple time points. The clonality of all cells in each sorted population was assessed by TCRbeta sequencing, whereas the clonality of infected cells was assessed by proviral sequencing. Study-wide findings and limitations: Within the same sorted populations, how oligoclonal the TCRs were correlated with how oligoclonal the proviruses were. Bulk TCR analyses could not be restricted to the rare CMV-responding cells that actually carried HIV-1 proviruses. Significantly lower TCRbeta richness was observed in CMV- and Gag-responding cells than in anti-CD3/anti-CD28-responding cells, and higher oligoclonality was observed in CMV-responding cells than in CD3/CD28-stimulated and Gag-responding cells. Degenerate expanded CDR3beta sequences were enriched in antigen-responding cells, suggesting convergent selection of CD4+ responses to CMV and Gag. Only a small number of individuals took part in the study, and the range of antigens tested was limited.

The immunoSEQ hsTCRB assay version 4 in survey mode was used to sequence TCRbeta repertoires from genomic DNA. Genomic DNA was diluted to about 9.9 ng/uL, using up to 1 ug per sample for TCRbeta sequencing. For the original study's pipeline: Analysis of the TCRbeta data was done in ImmunoSeq Analyzer 3.0, and diversity was computed on productive nucleotide rearrangements. Lower-bound TCR diversity was estimated with the improved Chao index, and clonality with the Gini coefficient using the Immunarch R package. When different nucleotide rearrangements encoded the same CDR3beta amino acid sequence, each rearrangement was treated as a distinct clonotype. Differential abundance analysis identified TCRbeta sequences significantly enriched in antigen-responding cells relative to anti-CD3/anti-CD28-activated cells. Using predicted peptide-MHC specificity as the basis, GLIPH2 grouped TCRs into clusters, both for each participant individually and for the merged data sets that combined participants. TCRdb obtained this table from immuneACCESS and retained in-frame rearrangements with V and J assigned. These tables miss some clones; where compared with another copy, unresolved V genes account for less than half of the shortfall, and the remainder is unexplained. V and J calls plus clone size are reproduced from that table; the DNA served to infer D and trimming. Present in this sample are about 36,000 clones, about 85% of which were seen just once. Roughly 5.4% of the sample lies in the top ten.

The treatment or condition tag for this specimen amounts to: suppressive antiretroviral therapy. Cells were stimulated with a pool of overlapping HIV-1 Gag 15-mer peptides at around 0.91 ug per peptide per mL. Nonresponding CD40L-negative CD69-negative CD45RO-high memory CD4+ T cells were sorted as memory populations depleted of antigen-responding cells. Participants were HIV-1-infected adults who started suppressive ART during chronic infection. Participants had undetectable plasma HIV-1 RNA below 50 copies/mL for at least 4 years. To be included, a participant needed positive CMV serology and a CD4+ T cell count above 400 cells/uL. Before stimulation, PBMCs were isolated using density centrifugation and then depleted of CD8+ T cells. CD8-depleted PBMCs were stimulated for more than 15 hours with anti-CD28/CD49d costimulation, CD40-blocking antibody and enfuvirtide to prevent new infections. Sorting was done on either a Beckman Coulter MoFlo Legacy or an XDP sorter, and propidium iodide was used to exclude dead cells. Genomic DNA was extracted using the QIAamp DNA Mini Kit for samples with more than one million cells and using the Quick-DNA Microprep Kit for all other samples.

CDR1 is given as SGHRS and CDR2 as YFSETQ, both from the germline V gene. The CDR3 has 14 amino acids, counting the end cysteine and phenylalanine. Just the 42-base CDR3 DNA is kept, in frame starting at base 1. V was cut back by 4 bases and J by 4 bases, leaving a gap of 11 bases between them. A word on this clone: The antigen this receptor binds is unknown. One base away there is no much larger clone; base qualities are not given.

The TCR sequence derives from an adult with HIV. The donor label of this sample is uncertain. The chain is encoded by TRBV5-1 joined to TRBJ1-4; TRBD1 is possibly the D segment (6 matching bases). The sequencing here drew on cultured CD4+ T cells from PBMCs, taken from a patient who received antiretroviral therapy. Per the publication, the cell subset or site label means: CD40L-CD69- CD45RO-high memory CD4 T cells not responding to Gag peptides. Here the CDR3 is given as CASSKDRVNEKLFF. The DNA reads as follows: TGCGCCAGCAGCAAGGACAGAGTTAATGAAAAACTGTTTTTT.